This T cell receptor beta chain was retrieved from a study of T cells after posttransplantation cyclophosphamide. J was trimmed by 7 bases and V by 5 bases; bases with no gene match: 12. CDR3 length equals 15 residues. The V gene's germline CDR1 is MNHEY and CDR2 SMNVEV (reference sequence). Only in-frame clones appear in the TCRdb table, and some are missing; sequencing was by immunoSEQ multiplex PCR. The sample contains under 5,000 clones, around 95% of which appear only once. The specimen sequenced was naive CD4+ T cells sorted from PBMCs. V gene TRBV27 combines with J gene TRBJ2-3; 7 nucleotides align to TRBD2. This TCR derives from a man aged 45-65 years. Written as DNA, the CDR3 is TGTGCCAGCAGTCCAAGCGGGGATCCATCCTATACGCAGTATTTT. This gives the protein CASSPSGDPSYTQYF.